This T cell receptor (beta chain) was sequenced in a study of identical twins. Broader study findings: The more abundant beta clonotypes in cord blood had fewer insertions, and memory repertoires did not show this.

After removal of 4 bases from V and 3 bases from J, the junction contained 6 bases not matched to a gene. CDR1 and CDR2 (germline): LGHDT, YNNKEL (reference sequence). There are 16 residues in the CDR3. This clonotype was picked up a small number of times. The antigen is not known. Each donor (without exception) was a healthy Caucasian. Template switching added a universal primer binding site, and final cDNA carried unique molecular identifiers. MiXCR was run by TCRdb on the 5' RACE reads, yielding one entry per CDR3 protein. The sample has 500,000 to 700,000 distinct CDR3 sequences, around 7.4% seen once; the top ten hold 1.6%. These data were also reused for a study on yellow fever vaccine responses in identical twins.

Sequencing was performed on PBMCs. The sequence was collected from a woman between 18 and 30 years old in good health. This chain connects TRBV3-1 to TRBJ2-5, with 12 positions matching TRBD2. The CDR3 nucleotides read TGTGCCAGCAGCCCCTGGACTAGCGGGGATGAAGAGACCCAGTACTTC. It specifies CASSPWTSGDEETQYF.